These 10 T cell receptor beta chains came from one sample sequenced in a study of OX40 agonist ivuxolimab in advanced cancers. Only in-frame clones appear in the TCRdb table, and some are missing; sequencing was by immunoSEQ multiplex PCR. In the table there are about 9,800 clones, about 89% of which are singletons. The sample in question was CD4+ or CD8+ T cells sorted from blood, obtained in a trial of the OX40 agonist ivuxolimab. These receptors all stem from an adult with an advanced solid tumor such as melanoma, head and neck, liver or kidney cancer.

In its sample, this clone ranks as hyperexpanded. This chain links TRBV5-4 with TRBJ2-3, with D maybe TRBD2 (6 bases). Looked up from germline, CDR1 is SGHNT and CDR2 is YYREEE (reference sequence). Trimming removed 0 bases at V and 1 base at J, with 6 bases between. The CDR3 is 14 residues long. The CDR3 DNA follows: TGTGCCAGCAGCTTGGCTAGCGGCACAGATACGCAGTATTTT. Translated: CASSLASGTDTQYF. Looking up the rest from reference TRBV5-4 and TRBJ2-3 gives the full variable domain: ETGVTQSPTHLIKTRGQQVTLRCSSQSGHNTVSWYQQALGQGPQFIFQYYREEENGRGNFPPRFSGLQFPNYSSELNVNALELDDSALYLCASSLASGTDTQYFGPGTRLTVL.

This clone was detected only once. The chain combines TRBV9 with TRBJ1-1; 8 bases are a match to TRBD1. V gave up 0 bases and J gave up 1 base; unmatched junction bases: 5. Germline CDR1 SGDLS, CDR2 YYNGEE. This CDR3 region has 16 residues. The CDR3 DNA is TGTGCCAGCAGCGTAGAGGCAGGGGGCGCGAACACTGAAGCTTTCTTT. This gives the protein CASSVEAGGANTEAFF.

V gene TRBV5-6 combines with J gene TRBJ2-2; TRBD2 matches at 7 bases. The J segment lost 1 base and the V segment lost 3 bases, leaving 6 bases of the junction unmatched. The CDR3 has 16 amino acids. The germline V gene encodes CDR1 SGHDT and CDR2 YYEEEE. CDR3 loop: CASSSLSGENTGELFF. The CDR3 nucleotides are TGTGCCAGCAGCTCTCTGAGCGGGGAGAACACCGGGGAGCTGTTTTTT.

The CDR3 coding sequence is TGTGCCAGCACCAGAACCTCTCGGGAGCAGTACTTC. This encodes CASTRTSREQYF. The gene calls are TRBV11-2 and TRBJ2-7; D is unclear. Looked up from germline, CDR1 is SGHAT and CDR2 is FQNNGV. The CDR3 spans 12 residues. V was shortened by 7 bases and J by 7 bases, with 14 bases between the two germline ends.

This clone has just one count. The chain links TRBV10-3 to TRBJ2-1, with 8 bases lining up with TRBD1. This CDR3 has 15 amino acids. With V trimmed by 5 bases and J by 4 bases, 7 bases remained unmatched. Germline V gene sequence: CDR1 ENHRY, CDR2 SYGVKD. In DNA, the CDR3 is TGTGCCATCAGTCGGAGACAGGGGAGGTACAATGAGCAGTTCTTC. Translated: CAISRRQGRYNEQFF.

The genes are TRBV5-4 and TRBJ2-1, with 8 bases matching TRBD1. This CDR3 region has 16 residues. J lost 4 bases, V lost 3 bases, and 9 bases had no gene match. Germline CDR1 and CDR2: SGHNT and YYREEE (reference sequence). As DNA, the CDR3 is TGTGCCAGCAGCTCCCCCCCCGGGACAGGTTACAATGAGCAGTTCTTC. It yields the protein CASSSPPGTGYNEQFF.

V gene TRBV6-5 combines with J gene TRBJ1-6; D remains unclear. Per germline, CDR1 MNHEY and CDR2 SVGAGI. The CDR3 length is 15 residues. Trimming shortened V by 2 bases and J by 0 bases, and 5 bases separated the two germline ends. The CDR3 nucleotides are TGTGCCAGCAGTTACCGGGGCTCCTATAATTCACCCCTCCACTTT. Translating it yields CASSYRGSYNSPLHF.

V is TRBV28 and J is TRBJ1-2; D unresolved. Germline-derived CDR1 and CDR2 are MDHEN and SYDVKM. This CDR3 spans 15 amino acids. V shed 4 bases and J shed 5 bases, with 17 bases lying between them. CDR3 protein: CASSSPSAGLYGYTF. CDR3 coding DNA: TGTGCCAGCAGTTCCCCCTCCGCAGGACTGTATGGCTACACCTTC.

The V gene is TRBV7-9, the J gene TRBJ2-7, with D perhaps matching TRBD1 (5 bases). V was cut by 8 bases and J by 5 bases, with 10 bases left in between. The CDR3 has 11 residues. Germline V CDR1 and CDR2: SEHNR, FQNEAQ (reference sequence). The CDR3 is CASASGNEQYF. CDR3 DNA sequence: TGTGCCAGCGCTTCAGGGAACGAGCAGTACTTC.

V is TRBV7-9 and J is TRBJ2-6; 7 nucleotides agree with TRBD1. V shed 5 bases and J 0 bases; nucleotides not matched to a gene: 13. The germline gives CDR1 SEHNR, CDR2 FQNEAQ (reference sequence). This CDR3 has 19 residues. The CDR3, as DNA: TGTGCCAGCAGCCCCAAAAACCGGGACAGCCTCTCTGGGGCCAACGTCCTGACTTTC. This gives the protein CASSPKNRDSLSGANVLTF.